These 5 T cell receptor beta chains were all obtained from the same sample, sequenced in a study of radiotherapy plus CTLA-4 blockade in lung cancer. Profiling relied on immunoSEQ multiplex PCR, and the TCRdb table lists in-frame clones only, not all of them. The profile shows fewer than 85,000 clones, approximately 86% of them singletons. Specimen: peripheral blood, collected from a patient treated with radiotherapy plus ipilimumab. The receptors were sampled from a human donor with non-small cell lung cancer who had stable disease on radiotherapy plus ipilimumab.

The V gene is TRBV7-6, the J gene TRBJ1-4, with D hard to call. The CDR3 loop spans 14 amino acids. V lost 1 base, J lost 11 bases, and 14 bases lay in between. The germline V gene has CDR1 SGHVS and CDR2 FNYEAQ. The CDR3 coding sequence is TGTGCCAGCAGCTTAGAAGGCCCCTTTGGGAAACTGTTTTTT. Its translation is CASSLEGPFGKLFF.

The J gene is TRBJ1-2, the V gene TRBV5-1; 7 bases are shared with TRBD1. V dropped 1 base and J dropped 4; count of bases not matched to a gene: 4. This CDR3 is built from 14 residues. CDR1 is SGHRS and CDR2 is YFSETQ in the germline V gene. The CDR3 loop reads CASSLSQGGYGYTF. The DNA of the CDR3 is TGCGCCAGCAGCTTGTCGCAGGGGGGCTATGGCTACACCTTC.

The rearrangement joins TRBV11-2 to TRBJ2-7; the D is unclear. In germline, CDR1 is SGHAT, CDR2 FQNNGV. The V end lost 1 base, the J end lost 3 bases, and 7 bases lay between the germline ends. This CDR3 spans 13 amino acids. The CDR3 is CASSLVGNYEQYF. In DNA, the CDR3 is TGTGCCAGCAGCTTAGTAGGAAACTACGAGCAGTACTTC.

The CDR3 spells CATSRVGGAGNTIYF. CDR3 coding DNA: TGTGCCACCAGCAGAGTGGGGGGGGCTGGAAACACCATATATTTT. This chain links TRBV15 with TRBJ1-3; D perhaps matches TRBD1 (5 bases). Per the germline V gene, CDR1 is LNHNV and CDR2 is YYDKDF (reference sequence). V dropped 1 base and J dropped 2 bases, with 9 bases sitting between them. The CDR3 is 15 amino acids. Filled out from reference TRBV15 and TRBJ1-3, the complete variable domain reads DAMVIQNPRYQVTQFGKPVTLSCSQTLNHNVMYWYQQKSSQAPKLLFHYYDKDFNNEADTPDNFQSRRPNTSFCFLDIRSPGLGDTAMYLCATSRVGGAGNTIYFGEGSWLTVV.

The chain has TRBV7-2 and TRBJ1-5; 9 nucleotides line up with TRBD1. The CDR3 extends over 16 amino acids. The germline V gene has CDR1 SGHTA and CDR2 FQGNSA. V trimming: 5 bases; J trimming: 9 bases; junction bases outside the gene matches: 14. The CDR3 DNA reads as TGTGCCAGCAGCATCGACCTACAGGGGGCCCGTTCGCCCCAGCATTTT. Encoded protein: CASSIDLQGARSPQHF. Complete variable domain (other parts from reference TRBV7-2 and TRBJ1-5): GAGVSQSPSNKVTEKGKDVELRCDPISGHTALYWYRQSLGQGLEFLIYFQGNSAPDKSGLPSDRFSAERTGGSVSTLTIQRTQQEDSAVYLCASSIDLQGARSPQHFGDGTRLSIL.